Listed below are T cell receptor beta chains from one sample, sequenced in a study of cytomegalovirus exposure and HLA in healthy donors. Some clones are missing from TCRdb's copy, which holds only in-frame ones; the method was immunoSEQ multiplex PCR. The profile shows 43,000 or so clones, about 94% of them singletons. The source material was PBMCs. These receptors originate from a man in his late teens or twenties in good health and CMV-seronegative. The CDR3 runs from the conserved cysteine through the conserved F or W. Fields, in order: V gene, clone size, J gene, D gene, CDR3 protein, CDR3 DNA. A D gene is named only where the DNA matches it firmly. Not all rows give a size; the values are once, few, many and, for expanded clones, a class.

TRBV5-8	-	TRBJ2-1	TRBD2	CASPPRREGTGEQFF	TGTGCCAGCCCCCCGAGGAGGGAGGGTACGGGTGAGCAGTTCTTC
TRBV15	-	TRBJ1-5	-	CATSRDLGQNQPQHF	TGTGCCACCAGCAGAGATTTAGGACAGAATCAGCCCCAGCATTTT
TRBV11-2	-	TRBJ2-3	TRBD1	CASSLPGDRDTQYF	TGTGCCAGCAGCCTGCCCGGGGACAGAGATACGCAGTATTTT
TRBV5-1	-	TRBJ1-2	-	CASSLEEGGFNYGYTF	TGCGCCAGCAGCTTGGAAGAGGGAGGATTCAACTATGGCTACACCTTC
TRBV7-9	-	TRBJ2-3	TRBD2	CASSSGTSGGDTQYF	TGTGCCAGCAGCTCCGGGACTAGCGGGGGTGATACGCAGTATTTT
TRBV19	-	TRBJ1-2	-	CAIQAPGSANYGYTF	TGTGCCATACAGGCCCCCGGATCGGCTAACTATGGCTACACCTTC
TRBV11-3	-	TRBJ2-1	TRBD1	CASSPRTGDYNEQFF	TGTGCCAGCAGCCCCAGGACAGGAGACTACAATGAGCAGTTCTTC
TRBV11-1	-	TRBJ2-7	-	CASSRTGADLYEQYF	TGTGCCAGCAGCCGCACGGGAGCGGACCTATACGAGCAGTACTTC
TRBV5-1	-	TRBJ2-3	-	CASSLGQVEADTQYF	TGCGCCAGCAGCTTGGGACAGGTGGAGGCAGATACGCAGTATTTT
TRBV11-2	-	TRBJ2-1	TRBD2	CASSFRAGPDNEQFF	TGTGCCAGCAGCTTCCGAGCGGGGCCAGACAATGAGCAGTTCTTC
TRBV7-2	-	TRBJ2-2	TRBD2	CASSWGTSGAGELFF	TGTGCCAGCAGCTGGGGGACTAGCGGGGCCGGGGAGCTGTTTTTT
TRBV7-3	few	TRBJ2-7	TRBD2	CASSLMLAGGAYEQYF	TGTGCCAGCAGCCTTATGTTGGCGGGAGGTGCCTACGAGCAGTACTTC
TRBV5-1	-	TRBJ2-7	-	CASSRGSYEQYF	TGCGCCAGCAGCCGGGGCTCCTACGAGCAGTACTTC
TRBV18	once	TRBJ2-5	-	CASSPPIATGETQYF	TGTGCCAGCTCACCACCGATAGCGACGGGGGAGACCCAGTACTTC
TRBV7-2	-	TRBJ2-6	TRBD1	CASRSGTGVANVLTF	TGTGCCAGCAGATCCGGGACAGGTGTCGCCAACGTCCTGACTTTC
TRBV5-1	-	TRBJ1-2	-	CASSLTGSNYGYTF	TGCGCCAGCAGCTTGACAGGGTCTAACTATGGCTACACCTTC
TRBV7-2	-	TRBJ2-1	TRBD2	CASSAPGTSGVSSYNEQFF	TGTGCCAGCAGCGCCCCCGGGACTAGCGGGGTAAGCTCCTACAATGAGCAGTTCTTC
TRBV11-2	-	TRBJ1-1	-	CASSTGLLNTEAFF	TGTGCCAGCAGCACGGGACTCTTGAACACTGAAGCTTTCTTT
TRBV6-6	-	TRBJ1-1	TRBD1	CASSYTTGDTEAFF	TGTGCCAGCAGTTACACGACAGGGGACACTGAAGCTTTCTTT
TRBV28	-	TRBJ2-7	TRBD1	CASSFPTLGQTYEQYF	TGTGCCAGCAGTTTTCCCACACTGGGACAGACCTACGAGCAGTACTTC
TRBV10-3	-	TRBJ1-6	TRBD1	CAISESGQGGSPLHF	TGTGCCATCAGTGAGTCAGGGCAGGGGGGTTCACCCCTCCACTTT
TRBV7-2	-	TRBJ1-1	-	CASSFLQVPEAFF	TGTGCCAGCAGCTTTCTGCAGGTCCCTGAAGCTTTCTTT
TRBV5-1	-	TRBJ2-3	-	CASRSDREGFTDTQYF	TGCGCCAGCAGATCGGACCGGGAAGGGTTCACAGATACGCAGTATTTT
TRBV7-3	-	TRBJ2-3	-	CASSLTRGNTDTQYF	TGTGCCAGCAGCTTAACGCGGGGCAACACAGATACGCAGTATTTT
TRBV7-9	-	TRBJ1-4	-	CASSPGRRGEKLFF	TGTGCCAGCAGCCCGGGACGGAGGGGTGAAAAACTGTTTTTT
TRBV28	few	TRBJ2-7	TRBD2	CASSPRTSGIFEQYF	TGTGCCAGCAGTCCCCGGACTAGCGGGATCTTCGAGCAGTACTTC
TRBV19	-	TRBJ2-2	TRBD1	CASRTGTVNTGELFF	TGTGCCAGTAGGACCGGGACAGTGAACACCGGGGAGCTGTTTTTT
TRBV2	-	TRBJ2-5	-	CASSEFRGRETQYF	TGTGCCAGCAGTGAATTTAGAGGGAGGGAGACCCAGTACTTC
TRBV9	-	TRBJ2-2	-	CASSAASITGELFF	TGTGCCAGCAGCGCTGCTAGCATCACCGGGGAGCTGTTTTTT
TRBV28	few	TRBJ1-5	-	CASSFKGGQPQHF	TGTGCCAGCAGTTTCAAGGGAGGGCAGCCCCAGCATTTT
TRBV5-1	-	TRBJ1-1	TRBD1	CASSLGQGFLNTEAFF	TGCGCCAGCAGCTTGGGACAGGGGTTCCTGAACACTGAAGCTTTCTTT
TRBV4-3	-	TRBJ2-7	TRBD1	CASSQGQGESYEQYF	TGCGCCAGCAGCCAGGGACAGGGGGAGTCCTACGAGCAGTACTTC
TRBV19	-	TRBJ1-6	-	CASSQQGVGSPLHF	TGTGCCAGTAGCCAACAGGGTGTAGGGTCACCCCTCCACTTT
TRBV2	once	TRBJ2-7	-	CASSLGGPEQYF	TGTGCCAGCAGCTTAGGAGGTCCCGAGCAGTACTTC
TRBV7-2	-	TRBJ1-5	-	CASSSPPGRVGQPQHF	TGTGCCAGCAGCTCCCCGCCAGGGAGGGTTGGCCAGCCCCAGCATTTT
TRBV10-3	-	TRBJ2-1	TRBD2	CATVAGGGSYNEQFF	TGTGCCACCGTAGCGGGAGGGGGCTCCTACAATGAGCAGTTCTTC
TRBV6-1	-	TRBJ1-5	-	CASTPRQVNQPQHF	TGTGCCAGCACCCCACGGCAGGTCAATCAGCCCCAGCATTTT
TRBV9	-	TRBJ2-1	TRBD2	CASSAPGLADNEQFF	TGTGCCAGCAGCGCCCCGGGACTAGCGGACAATGAGCAGTTCTTC
TRBV7-3	-	TRBJ2-5	TRBD2	CASSLGLAGEGETQYF	TGTGCCAGCAGCTTAGGGCTAGCGGGAGAAGGAGAGACCCAGTACTTC
TRBV19	-	TRBJ1-1	-	CASTQDLSTEAFF	TGTGCCAGTACACAGGATTTATCGACTGAAGCTTTCTTT
TRBV5-4	-	TRBJ1-1	-	CASSLEGKRAEAFF	TGTGCCAGCAGCTTGGAGGGGAAGCGTGCTGAAGCTTTCTTT